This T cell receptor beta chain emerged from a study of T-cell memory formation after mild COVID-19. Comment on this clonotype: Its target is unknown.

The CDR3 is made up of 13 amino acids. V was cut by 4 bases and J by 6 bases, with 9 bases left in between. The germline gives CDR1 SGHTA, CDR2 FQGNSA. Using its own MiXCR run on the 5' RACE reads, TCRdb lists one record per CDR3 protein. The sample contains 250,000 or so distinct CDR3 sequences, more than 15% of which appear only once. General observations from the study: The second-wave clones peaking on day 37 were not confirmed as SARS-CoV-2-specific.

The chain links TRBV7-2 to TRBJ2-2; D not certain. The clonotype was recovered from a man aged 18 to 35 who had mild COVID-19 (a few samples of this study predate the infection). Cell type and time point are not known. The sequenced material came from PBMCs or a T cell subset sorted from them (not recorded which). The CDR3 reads CASSSMMAGELFF. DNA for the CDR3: TGTGCCAGCAGCTCCATGATGGCCGGGGAGCTGTTTTTT.